A selection of T cell receptor beta chains follows, all from one sample in a study of blood T cell repertoires in COVID-19. Data came from immunoSEQ multiplex PCR; TCRdb stores just in-frame clones and leaves some out. In the table there are 150,000 or so clones, 80% to 90% of which are singletons. Material for sequencing was peripheral blood. The receptor set was obtained from a man aged 18 to 29 with COVID-19, enrolled during active disease. CDR3s include the opening cysteine and the closing phenylalanine or tryptophan. The order of the fields is J gene, V gene, clone size, D gene, CDR3 protein, CDR3 DNA. A D gene is named only where the DNA matches it firmly. A clone size is listed for some rows: how often the clone was seen (once, few, many), or a class if it is expanded.

TRBJ2-7,TRBV6-5,-,TRBD2,CASGASGKYYEQYF,TGTGCCAGCGGGGCCAGCGGGAAATACTACGAGCAGTACTTC
TRBJ2-1,TRBV27,-,TRBD2,CASSGGGEQFF,TGTGCCAGCAGTGGCGGGGGAGAGCAGTTCTTC
TRBJ2-1,TRBV5-4,-,-,CASTNRGGEPYNEQFF,TGTGCCAGCACCAACAGGGGCGGGGAACCCTACAATGAGCAGTTCTTC
TRBJ2-7,TRBV2,-,TRBD2,CASRVAGGYEQYF,TGTGCCAGCAGAGTAGCGGGAGGGTACGAGCAGTACTTC
TRBJ1-1,TRBV13,-,-,CASSSPGGGGTEAFF,TGTGCCAGCAGCTCCCCTGGCGGGGGTGGAACTGAAGCTTTCTTT
TRBJ2-7,TRBV7-9,-,-,CASSPRDIVYEQYF,TGTGCCAGCAGCCCCCGGGACATAGTCTACGAGCAGTACTTC
TRBJ2-1,TRBV28,-,-,CASSTGEQFF,TGTGCCAGCAGTACAGGGGAGCAGTTCTTC
TRBJ1-3,TRBV27,-,-,CASSLTGSPGNTIYF,TGTGCCAGCAGTCTGACTGGGTCACCCGGAAACACCATATATTTT
TRBJ2-3,TRBV4-3,-,-,CASSQEGLRNTQYF,TGCGCCAGCAGCCAAGAGGGGCTTCGGAATACGCAGTATTTT
TRBJ1-1,TRBV28,few,-,CASSLRMTGNTEAFF,TGTGCCAGCAGTTTGCGAATGACAGGGAACACTGAAGCTTTCTTT
TRBJ2-7,TRBV11-2,-,-,CASSLREYEQYF,TGTGCCAGCAGCTTACGGGAATACGAGCAGTACTTC
TRBJ2-1,TRBV18,-,TRBD2,CASSPTTSGGTYNEQFF,TGTGCCAGCTCACCGACCACTAGCGGGGGAACCTACAATGAGCAGTTCTTC
TRBJ2-2,TRBV15,-,-,CATSGQGGRTGELFF,TGTGCCACCAGCGGGCAGGGGGGTAGAACCGGGGAGCTGTTTTTT
TRBJ2-5,TRBV5-5,-,TRBD1,CASSLGAVGTGVQETQYF,TGTGCCAGCAGCTTAGGGGCCGTGGGGACAGGGGTCCAAGAGACCCAGTACTTC
TRBJ2-5,TRBV5-5,-,TRBD1,CASSLGQGLGTETQYF,TGTGCCAGCAGCTTGGGACAGGGGTTGGGGACCGAGACCCAGTACTTC
TRBJ1-1,TRBV5-1,-,TRBD1,CASSSRQGTNTEAFF,TGCGCCAGCAGCTCCCGACAGGGGACGAACACTGAAGCTTTCTTT
TRBJ1-1,TRBV2,-,TRBD1,CASSEGTAVWTEAFF,TGTGCCAGCAGTGAGGGGACAGCCGTGTGGACTGAAGCTTTCTTT
TRBJ2-1,TRBV2,-,-,CASSELGGVSDNEQFF,TGTGCCAGCAGTGAGTTAGGGGGAGTCTCGGATAATGAGCAGTTCTTC
TRBJ2-7,TRBV9,-,TRBD2,CASSDTPGTSGLYEQYF,TGTGCCAGCAGCGATACTCCCGGGACTAGCGGGCTATACGAGCAGTACTTC
TRBJ2-7,TRBV29-1,-,TRBD1,CSAKGQGWGHEQYF,TGCAGCGCAAAGGGACAGGGTTGGGGCCACGAGCAGTACTTC
TRBJ2-3,TRBV24-1,-,-,CATRPGGGVPDTQYF,TGTGCCACCCGTCCTGGGGGGGGCGTCCCAGATACGCAGTATTTT
TRBJ2-7,TRBV27,-,-,CASSIQGREQYF,TGTGCCAGCAGTATACAGGGTCGCGAGCAGTACTTC
TRBJ1-1,TRBV6-4,-,-,CASSPSQGNTEAFF,TGTGCCAGCAGTCCTTCACAGGGGAACACTGAAGCTTTCTTT
TRBJ1-5,TRBV28,-,TRBD1,CASSFWDRGAAGNQPQHF,TGTGCCAGCAGTTTCTGGGACAGGGGAGCAGCGGGCAATCAGCCCCAGCATTTT
TRBJ2-5,TRBV18,once,-,CASSPSNGETQYF,TGTGCCAGCTCACCCTCAAACGGAGAGACCCAGTACTTC
TRBJ2-1,TRBV27,-,TRBD2,CASRLAGGLGLSEQFF,TGTGCCAGCAGACTAGCGGGAGGGCTGGGGCTTAGTGAGCAGTTCTTC
TRBJ2-7,TRBV7-9,-,-,CASSFTGFEQYF,TGTGCCAGCAGCTTTACAGGGTTCGAGCAGTACTTC
TRBJ2-3,TRBV18,-,TRBD2,CASSPSLLRGGRANNTQYF,TGTGCCAGCTCACCTTCCCTTCTCCGGGGCGGGAGGGCCAATAATACGCAGTATTTT
TRBJ1-1,TRBV5-4,-,TRBD1,CASRLLGQTNTEAFF,TGTGCCAGCAGATTATTGGGACAGACGAACACTGAAGCTTTCTTT
TRBJ2-2,TRBV18,-,-,CASSPPYGAGELFF,TGTGCCAGCTCACCACCGTACGGTGCCGGGGAGCTGTTTTTT
TRBJ2-1,TRBV29-1,few,TRBD1,CSAYRQGAGNEQFF,TGCAGCGCCTACAGACAGGGTGCCGGCAATGAGCAGTTCTTC
TRBJ1-3,TRBV7-2,-,-,CASSRLAFGNTIYF,TGTGCCAGCAGCCGTTTGGCATTTGGAAACACCATATATTTT